This TCR beta chain comes out of a study of monozygotic twins with inflammatory bowel disease. UMIs that had a 6-nucleotide sample barcode were put in using template switching. TCRdb re-called the 5' RACE reads and catalogs CDR3 proteins one per entry, DNA excluded. This sample's table reports 350,000 to 400,000 distinct CDR3 sequences. The germline V gene encodes CDR1 LNHDA and CDR2 SQIVND (reference sequence). This CDR3 is 15 amino acids long. This receptor was identified in a human donor with ulcerative colitis or Crohn's disease, or a healthy co-twin of an affected twin (not recorded which). The chain links TRBV19 to TRBJ1-1; no DNA is available, so the TRBD1 call from TCRdb remains unchecked. Material: blood. This CDR3 reads CASYFWGAGNTEAFF.